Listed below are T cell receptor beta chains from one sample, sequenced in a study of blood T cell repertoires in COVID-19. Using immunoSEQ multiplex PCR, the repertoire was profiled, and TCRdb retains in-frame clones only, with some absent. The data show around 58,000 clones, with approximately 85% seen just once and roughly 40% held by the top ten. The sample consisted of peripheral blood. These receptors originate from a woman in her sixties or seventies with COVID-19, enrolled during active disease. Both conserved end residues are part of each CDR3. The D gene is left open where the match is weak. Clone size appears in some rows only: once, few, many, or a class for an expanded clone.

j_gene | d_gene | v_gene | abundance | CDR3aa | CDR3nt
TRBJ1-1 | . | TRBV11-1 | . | CASSPERGAIEAFF | TGTGCCAGCAGCCCCGAGCGGGGGGCCATTGAAGCTTTCTTT
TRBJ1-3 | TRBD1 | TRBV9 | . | CASSGGQGTGNTIYF | TGTGCCAGCAGCGGGGGACAGGGGACTGGAAACACCATATATTTT
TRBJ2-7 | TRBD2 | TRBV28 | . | CASSPGTSGRDEQYF | TGTGCCAGCAGTCCAGGGACTAGCGGGAGAGACGAGCAGTACTTC
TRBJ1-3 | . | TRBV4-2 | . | CASSQDPQRYSGNTIYF | TGTGCCAGCAGCCAAGATCCCCAGCGTTACTCTGGAAACACCATATATTTT
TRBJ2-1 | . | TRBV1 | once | CTSSRTSGDKFYNEQFF | TGCACCAGCAGCCGGACTAGCGGCGATAAGTTCTACAATGAGCAGTTCTTC
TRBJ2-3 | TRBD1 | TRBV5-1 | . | CASTPGQATDTQYF | TGCGCCAGCACCCCCGGACAGGCCACAGATACGCAGTATTTT
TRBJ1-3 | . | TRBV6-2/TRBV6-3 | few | CASSYWAGIGNTIYF | TGTGCCAGCAGTTACTGGGCGGGGATTGGAAACACCATATATTTT
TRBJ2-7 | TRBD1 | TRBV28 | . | CASSLGTGTKGYEQYF | TGTGCCAGCAGTTTAGGGACAGGGACGAAGGGCTACGAGCAGTACTTC
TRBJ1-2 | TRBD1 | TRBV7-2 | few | CASSNVDRAWGYTF | TGTGCCAGCAGCAACGTAGACAGGGCTTGGGGCTACACCTTC
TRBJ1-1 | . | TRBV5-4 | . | CASSLDLGGPMNTEAFF | TGTGCCAGCAGCTTGGATCTCGGAGGACCCATGAACACTGAAGCTTTCTTT
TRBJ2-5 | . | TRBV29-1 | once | CSVDTDQETQYF | TGCAGCGTCGATACAGACCAAGAGACCCAGTACTTC
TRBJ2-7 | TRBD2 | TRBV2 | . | CASAREDTFYEQYF | TGTGCCAGCGCTCGGGAGGACACATTCTACGAGCAGTACTTC
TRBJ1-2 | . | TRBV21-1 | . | CASSGSSGGTRWYGYTF | TGTGCCAGCAGTGGCAGTTCGGGGGGCACGAGGTGGTATGGCTACACCTTC
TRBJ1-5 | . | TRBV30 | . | CAWSRGGYQPQHF | TGTGCCTGGAGTCGTGGCGGCTATCAGCCCCAGCATTTT
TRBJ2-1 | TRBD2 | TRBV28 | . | CASSLGTSGLRKQFF | TGTGCCAGCAGTCTGGGGACTAGCGGGCTGAGAAAGCAGTTCTTC
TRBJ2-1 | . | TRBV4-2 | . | CASSQEGGGYNEQFF | TGTGCCAGCAGCCAAGAGGGGGGTGGGTACAATGAGCAGTTCTTC
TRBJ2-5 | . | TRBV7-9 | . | CASSPPDSADQETQYF | TGTGCCAGCAGCCCTCCAGACAGCGCCGACCAAGAGACCCAGTACTTC
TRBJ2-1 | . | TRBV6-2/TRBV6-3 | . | CASSYIPREQFF | TGTGCCAGCAGTTACATACCCCGGGAGCAGTTCTTC
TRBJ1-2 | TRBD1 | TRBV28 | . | CASRIPEGARGYTF | TGTGCCAGCAGGATCCCCGAGGGGGCGCGTGGCTACACCTTC
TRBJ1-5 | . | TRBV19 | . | CASRTPKEGGSQPQHF | TGTGCCAGTAGGACTCCGAAGGAGGGTGGAAGTCAGCCCCAGCATTTT
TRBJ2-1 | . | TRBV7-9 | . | CASSPPTGSYNEQFF | TGTGCCAGCAGCCCCCCTACCGGGAGCTACAATGAGCAGTTCTTC
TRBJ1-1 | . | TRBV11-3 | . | CASSLSTLNTEAFF | TGTGCCAGCAGCTTAAGCACCTTGAACACTGAAGCTTTCTTT
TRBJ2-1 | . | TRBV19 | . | CASSDSYNEQFF | TGTGCCAGTAGCGACAGTTACAATGAGCAGTTCTTC
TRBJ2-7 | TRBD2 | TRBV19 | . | CASSIGLADLQYF | TGTGCCAGTAGTATAGGACTAGCAGACCTACAGTACTTC
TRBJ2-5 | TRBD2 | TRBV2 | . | CASSGPGGRETQYF | TGTGCCAGCAGTGGCCCGGGGGGAAGAGAGACCCAGTACTTC
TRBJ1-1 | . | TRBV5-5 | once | CASSLGGAGAYFAEAFF | TGTGCCAGCAGCTTAGGGGGGGCGGGGGCGTATTTCGCTGAAGCTTTCTTT
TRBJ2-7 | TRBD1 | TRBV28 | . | CASSSRDRGTYEQYF | TGTGCCAGCAGTTCCCGGGACAGGGGGACCTACGAGCAGTACTTC
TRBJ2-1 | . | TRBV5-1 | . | CASSPLATLGVSYNEQFF | TGCGCCAGCAGCCCACTAGCCACACTGGGAGTTTCCTACAATGAGCAGTTCTTC
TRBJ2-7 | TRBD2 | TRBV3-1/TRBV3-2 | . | CASSQVTLRAGETYEQYF | TGTGCCAGCAGCCAAGTAACTCTTAGGGCGGGAGAGACCTACGAGCAGTACTTC
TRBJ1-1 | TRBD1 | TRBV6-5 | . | CASSYRDRDTEAFF | TGTGCCAGCAGTTACCGGGACAGGGACACTGAAGCTTTCTTT
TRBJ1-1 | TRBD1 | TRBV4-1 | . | CASSWGTGSRTEAFF | TGCGCCAGCAGCTGGGGGACAGGGAGTAGGACTGAAGCTTTCTTT
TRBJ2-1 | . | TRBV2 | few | CASGGRRDDEQFF | TGTGCCAGCGGGGGACGGAGGGATGATGAGCAGTTCTTC
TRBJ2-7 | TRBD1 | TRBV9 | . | CASSPTGVPTYEQYF | TGTGCCAGCAGCCCTACAGGGGTCCCGACCTACGAGCAGTACTTC
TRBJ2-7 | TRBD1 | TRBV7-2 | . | CASSSWTGSYEQYF | TGTGCCAGCAGCTCCTGGACAGGGTCCTACGAGCAGTACTTC
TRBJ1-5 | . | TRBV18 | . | CASSSTEGNQPQHF | TGTGCCAGCTCATCTACAGAGGGAAATCAGCCCCAGCATTTT
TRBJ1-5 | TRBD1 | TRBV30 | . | CAWSPGQGNQPQHF | TGTGCCTGGAGTCCCGGACAGGGAAATCAGCCCCAGCATTTT
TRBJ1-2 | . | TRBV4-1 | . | CASSPDKNYGYTF | TGCGCCAGCAGCCCGGACAAGAACTATGGCTACACCTTC